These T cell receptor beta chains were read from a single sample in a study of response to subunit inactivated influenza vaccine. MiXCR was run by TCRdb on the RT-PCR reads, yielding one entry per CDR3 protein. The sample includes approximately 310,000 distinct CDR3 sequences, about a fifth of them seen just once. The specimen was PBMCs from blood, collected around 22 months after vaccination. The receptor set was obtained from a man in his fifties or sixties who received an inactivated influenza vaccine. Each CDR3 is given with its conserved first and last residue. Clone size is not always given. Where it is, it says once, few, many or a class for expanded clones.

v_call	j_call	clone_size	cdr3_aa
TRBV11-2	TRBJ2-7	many	CASRDPGRDHEQYF
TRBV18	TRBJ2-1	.	CASSPRVWDEQFF
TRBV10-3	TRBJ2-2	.	CAIRPRGSVGELFF
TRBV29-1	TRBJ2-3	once	CSVGSGTFSTDTQYF
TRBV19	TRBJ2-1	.	CASSIGSHGSYNEQFF
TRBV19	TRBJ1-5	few	CASRYRTGVLNQPQHF
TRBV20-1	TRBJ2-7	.	CSASRGAAYEQYF
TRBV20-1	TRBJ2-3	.	CSASRREGYGTDTQYF
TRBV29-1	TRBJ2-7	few	CSVDRGYEQYF
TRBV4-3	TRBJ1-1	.	CASSQDFHRGGTEAFF
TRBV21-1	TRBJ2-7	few	CASSSPGTGPYEQYF
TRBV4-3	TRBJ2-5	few	CASSQERTTSGTQYF
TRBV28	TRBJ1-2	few	CASSPGEYGYTF
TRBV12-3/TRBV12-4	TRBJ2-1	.	CASAKDGSSYNEQFF
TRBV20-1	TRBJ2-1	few	CSATGGWGYNEQFF
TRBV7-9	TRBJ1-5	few	CASSGDSGNQPQHF
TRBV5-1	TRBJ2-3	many	CASSLRHLTDTQYF
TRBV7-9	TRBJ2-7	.	CASSSWTEYPFYEQYF
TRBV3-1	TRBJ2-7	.	CASSLTQNPYEQYF
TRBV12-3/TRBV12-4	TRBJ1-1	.	CASSPKNREMNTEAFF
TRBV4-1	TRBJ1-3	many	CASSQDGNSGNTIYF
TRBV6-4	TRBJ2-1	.	CASSGLAGVGEQFF
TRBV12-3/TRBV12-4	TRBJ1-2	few	CASSPGQGRARGYTF
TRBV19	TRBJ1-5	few	CASKLQGAGQPQHF
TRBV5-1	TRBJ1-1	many	CASSGTQGRNTEAFF
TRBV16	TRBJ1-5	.	CASSQSRMGNQPQHF
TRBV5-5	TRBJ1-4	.	CASRTRPNTEKLFF
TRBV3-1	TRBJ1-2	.	CASSQDFADYGYTF
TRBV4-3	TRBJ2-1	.	CASSQGSGRAYNEQFF
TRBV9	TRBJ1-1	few	CASSPVGAGTEAFF
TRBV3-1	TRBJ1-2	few	CATEGGDYGYTF
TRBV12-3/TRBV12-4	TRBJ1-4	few	CASRGDRGSNEKLFF
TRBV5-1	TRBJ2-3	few	CASSLDGTSASDTQYF
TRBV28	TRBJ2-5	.	CASSTWTETSGAGETQYF
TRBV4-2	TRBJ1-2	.	CASSHGDRDYGYTF
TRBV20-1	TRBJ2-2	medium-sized	CSAREDRGSEVTGELFF
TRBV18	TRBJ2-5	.	CASSQRQAVGETQYF
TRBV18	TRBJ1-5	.	CASSSGRGQPQHF
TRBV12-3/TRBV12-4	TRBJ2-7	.	CASSTPEQIYEQYF